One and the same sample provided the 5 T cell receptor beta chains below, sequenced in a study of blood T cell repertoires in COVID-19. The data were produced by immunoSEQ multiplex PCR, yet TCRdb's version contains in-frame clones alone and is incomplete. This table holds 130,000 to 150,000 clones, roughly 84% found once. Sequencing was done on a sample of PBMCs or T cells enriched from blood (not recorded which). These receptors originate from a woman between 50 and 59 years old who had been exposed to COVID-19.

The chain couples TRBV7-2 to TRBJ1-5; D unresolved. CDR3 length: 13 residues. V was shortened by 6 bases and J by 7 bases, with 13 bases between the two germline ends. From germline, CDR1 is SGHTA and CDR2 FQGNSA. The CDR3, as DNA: TGTGCCAGCAGTCGCAAATCCGGGCAGCCCCAGCATTTT. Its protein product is CASSRKSGQPQHF.

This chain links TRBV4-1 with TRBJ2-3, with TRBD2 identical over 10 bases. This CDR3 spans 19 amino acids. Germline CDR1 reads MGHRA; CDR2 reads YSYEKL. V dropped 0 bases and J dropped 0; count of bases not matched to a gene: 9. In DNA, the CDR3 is TGCGCCAGCAGCCAAGATTGGGCTAGCGGGAGATCTAGCACAGATACGCAGTATTTT. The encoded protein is CASSQDWASGRSSTDTQYF.

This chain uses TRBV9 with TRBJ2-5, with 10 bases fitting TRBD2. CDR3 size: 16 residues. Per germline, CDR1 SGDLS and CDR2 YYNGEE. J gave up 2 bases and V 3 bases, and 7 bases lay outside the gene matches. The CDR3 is CASSGLAGGLQETQYF. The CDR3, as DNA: TGTGCCAGCAGCGGCTTAGCGGGAGGCCTACAAGAGACCCAGTACTTC.

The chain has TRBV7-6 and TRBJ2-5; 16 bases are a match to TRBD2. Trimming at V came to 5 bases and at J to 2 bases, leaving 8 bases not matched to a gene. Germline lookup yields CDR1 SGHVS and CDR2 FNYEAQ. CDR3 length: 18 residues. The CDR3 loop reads CASSPGTSGGAGQETQYF. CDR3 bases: TGTGCCAGCAGCCCCGGGACTAGCGGGGGGGCGGGTCAAGAGACCCAGTACTTC.

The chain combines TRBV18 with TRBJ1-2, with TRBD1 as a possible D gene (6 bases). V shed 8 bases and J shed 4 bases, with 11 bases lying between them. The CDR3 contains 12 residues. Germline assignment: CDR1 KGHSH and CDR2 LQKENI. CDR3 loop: CASQGQLYGYTF. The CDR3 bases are TGTGCCAGCCAAGGACAGCTCTATGGCTACACCTTC.